This T cell receptor beta chain was sequenced for a study of low-dose radiotherapy and immunotherapy resistance in tumors. Background on the study: For Cohort 1, fractions of 0.5 Gy were given every 2 weeks, reaching 6.5 Gy overall. Intravenously given cyclophosphamide 200 mg/m2 followed a two-week schedule that placed each dose one day before radiation and immunotherapy.

Primers used for first-strand cDNA, a TRAV- and TRBV-specific set, covered both alpha and beta chains. The PCR that amplified TCRs ran for approximately 20 cycles, relying on a constant-region primer and a V-primer adapter. MiXCR, applied by TCRdb to the reads, yields one record per CDR3 protein. In the table there are 30,000 or so distinct CDR3 sequences, 49% of which are singletons. The time point here: after trial treatment. The sample's treatment: LDRT plus nivolumab, ipilimumab, low-dose cyclophosphamide and aspirin (RACIN trial). This CDR3 has 16 amino acids. CDR1 is SGHRS, CDR2 YFSETQ, per germline. V shed 0 bases and J shed 4 bases, with 14 bases lying between them.

This TCR was recovered from a male donor with gallbladder cancer. V gene TRBV5-1 combines with J gene TRBJ1-3, with D uncertain. Here the sequenced sample was PBMCs, taken after low-dose radiotherapy plus immunotherapy. The CDR3 protein is CASSLEGVRIGNTIYF. Here the CDR3 DNA reads TGCGCCAGCAGCTTGGAGGGAGTACGAATCGGAAACACCATATATTTT.